This T cell receptor beta chain was recovered during a study of early T cells in non-severe SARS-CoV-2 infection (dated by TCRdb to the early 2020s). In the study overall: TCR sequencing used bulk RNA from unsorted whole blood, so alpha and beta chains could not be paired.

General conclusions and limits of the study: Matching against VDJdb was skewed toward anti-spike CD8 responses, likely underestimated virus-specific expansions, and missed private and CD4 specificities.

A few counts support this clonotype. It lacks a known antigen. Base-call qualities are not available, and no considerably larger clone is one nucleotide away. Set within a cohort of healthcare workers in London, UK, this nested case-control study involved weekly PCR testing of nasopharyngeal swabs along with blood sampling. Healthcare workers were recruited between 23 and 31 March 2020, during the week of the UK lockdown, and were followed weekly for up to about 16 weeks. The receptor library was made with 5' RACE. TCRdb lists the instrument as NextSeq 500. In the TCR library protocol, unique molecular identifiers were attached to individual cDNA molecules to correct for PCR bias and sequencing error. Sequencing covered both TCR alpha and beta chains, and within each sample the abundances of alpha and beta sequences were tightly co-correlated. In the original analysis: Decombinator V4 was used to perform V gene, J gene and CDR3 annotation of TCR sequences. Expanded TCRs were defined as changing significantly between any two time points under a Poisson model with p below 0.0001. TCR abundances were normalised to the total number of TCRs sequenced in each sample and reported as counts per million. MAIT TCRs were defined by TRAV1-2 paired with TRAJ12, TRAJ20 or TRAJ33, and iNKT TCRs by TRAV10 paired with TRAJ18. VDJdb, accessed on 1 November 2021, was searched for TCRs annotated for CMV, EBV and SARS-CoV-2, and TCRs annotated for more than one antigen were excluded. The public reads were run again by TCRdb, first through fastp at Q25 and then through MiXCR, and only productive beta chains were kept. Rows with a matching CDR3 protein are joined into one entry that keeps the most common DNA and genes. TCRdb, rather than the study authors, made the V and J calls. This sample has some 96,000 distinct CDR3 sequences in its table, and under 15% of those were observed once. 4.5% to 7% of the sample is held by the ten biggest clonotypes.

At the junction V is shortened by 2 bases and J by 6 bases, with 12 bases in between. CDR1 and CDR2 (LGHDT, YNNKEL) derive from the germline V gene (reference sequence). Including the terminal cysteine and phenylalanine, the CDR3 comprises 14 residues. Only the CDR3 region is kept as DNA, spanning 42 bases read in frame from base 1. This receptor was taken from an adult who was a healthcare worker with PCR-confirmed SARS-CoV-2 infection or an uninfected control (not recorded which). Input material: whole blood. The chain joins TRBV3-1 to TRBJ2-3; the D segment cannot be called with confidence. The CDR3 is CASSQNGRDDTQYF. The DNA sequence reads TGTGCCAGCAGCCAAAACGGGCGTGATGATACGCAGTATTTT.